This TCR beta chain was documented in a study of blood T cells in healthy people across ages. Germline-derived CDR1 and CDR2 are PRHDT and FYEKMQ (reference sequence). This CDR3 region has 15 residues. J was trimmed by 6 bases and V by 5 bases; bases with no gene match: 12. A second PCR, run for roughly 7 to 12 cycles, used a sample-barcoded 5' primer plus a J-beta primer mix. TCRdb re-analysed the 5' RACE reads in MiXCR, keeping a single row per CDR3 protein. The sample has 800,000 to 1,300,000 distinct CDR3 sequences, approximately 25% seen once; the top ten hold less than 0.75%. The same data also went into a second study, on T cells of mothers and their children. As that report states: Healthy Caucasian mothers, a few in number, and their six children were the donors. Across the analysis, no persistent microchimeric T cell clones were detected.

Sequenced material: blood. The TCR sequence derives from a girl aged 2 to 10 in good health. V and J are TRBV13 and TRBJ1-2; TRBD1 matches at 7 bases. Written as DNA, the CDR3 is TGTGCCAGCAGCCCGCTGAACGACAGGGAAAATGGCTACACCTTC. Its translation is CASSPLNDRENGYTF.